The T cell receptor beta chain described here comes from a study of blood T cell repertoires in COVID-19. Study as a whole: Samples representing acute and convalescent COVID-19 were sourced from the United States, Italy and Spain. PBMCs, B-cell-depleted T cells, or T cells provided the cDNA or gDNA that made up the material.

The junction had 9 bases not matched to a gene; V was cut back by 2 bases and J by 14 bases. Germline CDR1 and CDR2: LNHNV and YYDKDF (reference sequence). CDR3 length: 14 residues. In the original analysis: By means of reference gene primer amplification, nucleated cell counts were estimated. Sequencing used immunoSEQ multiplex PCR; TCRdb keeps in-frame clones, though not all of them. That table furnishes V, J and clone size, whereas the DNA furnished D and trimming. This sample has under 300,000 clones, with 75% to 90% found just once. The specimen was peripheral blood. The source is a woman between 40 and 50 years old who had recovered from COVID-19. This chain links TRBV15 with TRBJ2-1; 10 positions match TRBD1. The CDR3 spells CATSRQPRQGAKFF. CDR3 nucleotides: TGTGCCACCAGCAGACAACCGCGACAGGGGGCGAAGTTCTTC.